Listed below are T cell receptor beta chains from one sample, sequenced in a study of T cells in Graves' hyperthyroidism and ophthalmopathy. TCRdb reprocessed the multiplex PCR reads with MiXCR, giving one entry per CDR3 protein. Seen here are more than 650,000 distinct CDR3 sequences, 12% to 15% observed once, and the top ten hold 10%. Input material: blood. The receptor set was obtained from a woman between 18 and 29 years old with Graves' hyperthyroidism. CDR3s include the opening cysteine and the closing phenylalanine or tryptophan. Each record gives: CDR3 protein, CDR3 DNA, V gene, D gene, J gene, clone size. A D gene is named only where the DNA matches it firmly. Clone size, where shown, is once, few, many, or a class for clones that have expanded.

cdr3_aa: CASSTQGWNYGYTF; cdr3_nt: TGTGCCAGCAGTACACAGGGGTGGAACTATGGCTACACCTTC; v_call: TRBV2; d_call: TRBD1; j_call: TRBJ1-2; clone_size: many
cdr3_aa: CASSTRNEQFF; cdr3_nt: TGTGCCAGCAGTACACGCAATGAGCAGTTCTTC; v_call: TRBV28; d_call: NA; j_call: TRBJ2-1; clone_size: many
cdr3_aa: CASSYRGDNQPQHF; cdr3_nt: TGTGCCAGCAGTTACAGGGGTGACAATCAGCCCCAGCATTTT; v_call: TRBV6-2/TRBV6-3; d_call: NA; j_call: TRBJ1-5; clone_size: few
cdr3_aa: CASSPNLQGLGTEAFF; cdr3_nt: TGTGCCAGCAGCCCCAACCTACAGGGATTGGGCACTGAAGCTTTCTTT; v_call: TRBV13; d_call: NA; j_call: TRBJ1-1; clone_size: NA
cdr3_aa: CASSLGRTVSDTQYF; cdr3_nt: TGTGCCAGCAGCTTAGGACGGACGGTTTCAGATACGCAGTATTTT; v_call: TRBV7-9; d_call: NA; j_call: TRBJ2-3; clone_size: many
cdr3_aa: CAISDRRNEKLFF; cdr3_nt: TGTGCCATCAGTGACAGGAGAAATGAAAAACTGTTTTTT; v_call: TRBV10-3; d_call: NA; j_call: TRBJ1-4; clone_size: few
cdr3_aa: CASSDYSPDEQYF; cdr3_nt: TGTGCCAGCAGTGATTACTCCCCGGACGAGCAGTACTTC; v_call: TRBV25-1; d_call: NA; j_call: TRBJ2-7; clone_size: NA
cdr3_aa: CASRGWVTNTGELFF; cdr3_nt: TGTGCCAGCAGGGGGTGGGTTACGAACACCGGGGAGCTGTTTTTT; v_call: TRBV2; d_call: NA; j_call: TRBJ2-2; clone_size: many
cdr3_aa: CASSLIGVNAIETQYF; cdr3_nt: TGTGCCAGCAGTTTAATCGGCGTAAACGCAATAGAGACCCAGTACTTC; v_call: TRBV28; d_call: NA; j_call: TRBJ2-5; clone_size: few
cdr3_aa: CASSYGQEAYF; cdr3_nt: TGTGCCAGCAGTTACGGACAGGAGGCGTACTTC; v_call: TRBV11-2; d_call: TRBD1; j_call: TRBJ2-5; clone_size: NA
cdr3_aa: CASSYQEGGYTF; cdr3_nt: TGTGCCAGCAGTTACCAAGAGGGAGGCTACACCTTC; v_call: TRBV6-5; d_call: NA; j_call: TRBJ1-2; clone_size: NA
cdr3_aa: CSARDPGRGYNEQFF; cdr3_nt: TGCAGTGCTAGAGACCCGGGGCGGGGGTACAATGAGCAGTTCTTC; v_call: TRBV20-1; d_call: TRBD2; j_call: TRBJ2-1; clone_size: many
cdr3_aa: CASSGPGQAFGYTF; cdr3_nt: TGCGCCAGCAGCGGACCGGGACAGGCTTTTGGCTACACCTTC; v_call: TRBV5-1; d_call: TRBD1; j_call: TRBJ1-2; clone_size: NA
cdr3_aa: CASSTANTEAFF; cdr3_nt: TGTGCCAGCAGTACGGCGAACACTGAAGCTTTCTTT; v_call: TRBV6-1; d_call: NA; j_call: TRBJ1-1; clone_size: many